The source of this T cell receptor (beta chain) is a study of T cell responses to AZD1222 COVID-19 vaccine. This clone came up once. The antigen remains unidentified. Findings and caveats of the study: Reports indicate that nearly half of spike-specific TCRs are directed at unmutated variant regions. Baseline testing showed seropositivity in only a handful of AZD1222 recipients.

The CDR3 runs 17 residues. Trimming at V came to 1 base and at J to 6 bases, leaving 7 bases not matched to a gene. From germline, CDR1 is KGHDR and CDR2 SFDVKD. Measured with immunoSEQ multiplex PCR; TCRdb has only the in-frame clones, and not every one. The sample carries about 150,000 clones, roughly nine tenths recorded once. The starting material was peripheral blood, obtained 28 days after the second AZD1222 dose. The origin of this receptor is an adult who received the AZD1222 COVID-19 vaccine. The V gene is TRBV24-1, the J gene TRBJ2-3; TRBD2 aligns across 12 bases. This CDR3 reads CATSDLGGTSGLDTQYF. In DNA form, the CDR3 reads TGTGCCACCAGTGATTTAGGCGGGACTAGCGGGTTGGATACGCAGTATTTT.